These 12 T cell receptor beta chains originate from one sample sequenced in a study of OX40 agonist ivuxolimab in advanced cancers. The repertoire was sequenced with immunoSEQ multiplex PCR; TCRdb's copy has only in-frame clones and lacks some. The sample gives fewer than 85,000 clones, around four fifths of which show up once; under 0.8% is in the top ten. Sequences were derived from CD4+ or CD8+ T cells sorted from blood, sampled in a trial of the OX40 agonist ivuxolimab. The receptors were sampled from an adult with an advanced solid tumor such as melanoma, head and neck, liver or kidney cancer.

The DNA of the CDR3 is TGTGCCAGCAGCTCAGGGGGGGGGCTCCAAGAGACCCAGTACTTC. It yields the protein CASSSGGGLQETQYF. The genes are TRBV11-2 and TRBJ2-5, with D perhaps TRBD1 or TRBD2 (7 bases each). V lost 4 bases to trimming and J lost 1 base, with 13 bases between them. The CDR3 is made up of 15 amino acids. Germline CDR1 SGHAT, CDR2 FQNNGV. The complete variable domain, with remaining parts taken from reference TRBV11-2 and TRBJ2-5, reads EAGVAQSPRYKIIEKRQSVAFWCNPISGHATLYWYQQILGQGPKLLIQFQNNGVVDDSQLPKDRFSAERLKGVDSTLKIQPAKLEDSAVYLCASSSGGGLQETQYFGPGTRLLVL.

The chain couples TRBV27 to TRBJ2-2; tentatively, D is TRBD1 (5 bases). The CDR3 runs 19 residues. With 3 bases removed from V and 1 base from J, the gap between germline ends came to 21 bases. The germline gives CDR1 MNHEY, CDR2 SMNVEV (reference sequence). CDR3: CASSFRPLVGTGNTGELFF. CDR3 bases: TGTGCCAGCAGTTTTAGGCCACTCGTGGGAACAGGGAACACCGGGGAGCTGTTTTTT.

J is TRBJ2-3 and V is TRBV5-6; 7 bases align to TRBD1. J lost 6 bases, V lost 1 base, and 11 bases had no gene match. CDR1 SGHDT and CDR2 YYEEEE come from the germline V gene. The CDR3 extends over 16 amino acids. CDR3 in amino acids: CASSLRGYQGVDTQYF. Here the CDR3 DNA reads TGTGCCAGCAGCTTGAGAGGATACCAGGGGGTTGATACGCAGTATTTT.

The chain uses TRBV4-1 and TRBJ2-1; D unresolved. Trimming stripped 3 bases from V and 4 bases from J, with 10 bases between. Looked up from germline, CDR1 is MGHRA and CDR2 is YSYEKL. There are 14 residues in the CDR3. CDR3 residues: CASSHSDSYNEQFF. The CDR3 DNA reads TGCGCCAGCAGCCATTCCGACTCTTACAATGAGCAGTTCTTC.

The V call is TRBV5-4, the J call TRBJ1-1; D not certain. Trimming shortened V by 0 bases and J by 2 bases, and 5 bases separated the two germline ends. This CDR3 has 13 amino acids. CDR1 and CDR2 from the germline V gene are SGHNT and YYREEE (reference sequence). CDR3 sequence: CASSLDLNTEAFF. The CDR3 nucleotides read TGTGCCAGCAGCTTGGACCTAAACACTGAAGCTTTCTTT.

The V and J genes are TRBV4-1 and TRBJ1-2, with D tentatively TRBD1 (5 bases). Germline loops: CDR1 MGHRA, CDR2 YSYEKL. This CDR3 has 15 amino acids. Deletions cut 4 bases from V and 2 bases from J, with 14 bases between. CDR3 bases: TGCGCCAGCAGCCTACGAGACAGCGCCAACTATGGCTACACCTTC. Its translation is CASSLRDSANYGYTF.

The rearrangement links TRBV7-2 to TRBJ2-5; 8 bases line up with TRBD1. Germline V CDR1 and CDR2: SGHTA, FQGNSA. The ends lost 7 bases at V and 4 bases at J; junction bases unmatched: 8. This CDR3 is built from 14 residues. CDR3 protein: CASKTTGGRETQYF. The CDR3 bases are TGTGCCAGCAAGACAACAGGGGGGAGAGAGACCCAGTACTTC.

The CDR3 region has the DNA TGTGCCAGCAGCTTAACGGGACTAGCGGGAGTCTGGGATACGCAGTATTTT. Translating it yields CASSLTGLAGVWDTQYF. The chain carries TRBV11-2 and TRBJ2-3, with 14 bases matching TRBD2. The V gene's germline CDR1 is SGHAT and CDR2 FQNNGV. Germline trimming cut 2 bases from V and 6 bases from J; bases unmatched to any gene: 7. The CDR3 runs to 17 residues.

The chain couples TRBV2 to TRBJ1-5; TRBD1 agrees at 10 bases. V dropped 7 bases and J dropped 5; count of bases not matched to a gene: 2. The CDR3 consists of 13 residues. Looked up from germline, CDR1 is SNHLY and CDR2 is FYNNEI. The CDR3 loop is CASTGTGDQPQHF. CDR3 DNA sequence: TGTGCCAGCACCGGGACAGGGGATCAGCCCCAGCATTTT. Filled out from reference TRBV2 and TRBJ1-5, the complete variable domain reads EPEVTQTPSHQVTQMGQEVILRCVPISNHLYFYWYRQILGQKVEFLVSFYNNEISEKSEIFDDQFSVERPDGSNFTLKIRSTKLEDSAMYFCASTGTGDQPQHFGDGTRLSIL.

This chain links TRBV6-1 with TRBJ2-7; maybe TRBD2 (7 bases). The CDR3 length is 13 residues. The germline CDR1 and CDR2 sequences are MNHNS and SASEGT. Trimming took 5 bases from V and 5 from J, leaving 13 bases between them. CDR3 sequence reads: CASSRGAGNEQYF. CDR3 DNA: TGTGCCAGCAGTCGGGGGGCGGGGAACGAGCAGTACTTC.

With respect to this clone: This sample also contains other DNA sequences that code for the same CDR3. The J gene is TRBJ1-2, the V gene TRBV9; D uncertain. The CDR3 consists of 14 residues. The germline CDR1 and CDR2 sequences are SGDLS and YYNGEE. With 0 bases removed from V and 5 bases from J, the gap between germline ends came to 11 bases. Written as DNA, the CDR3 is TGTGCCAGCAGCGTAGATCCAGAGGGTTATGGCTACACCTTC. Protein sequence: CASSVDPEGYGYTF. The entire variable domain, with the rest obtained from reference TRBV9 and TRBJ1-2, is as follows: DSGVTQTPKHLITATGQRVTLRCSPRSGDLSVYWYQQSLDQGLQFLIQYYNGEERAKGNILERFSAQQFPDLHSELNLSSLELGDSALYFCASSVDPEGYGYTFGSGTRLTVV.

The CDR3 is CASSAQAGETYEQYF. The CDR3 nucleotides are TGTGCCAGCAGCGCCCAGGCGGGGGAAACCTACGAGCAGTACTTC. The J gene is TRBJ2-7, the V gene TRBV9; 7 nucleotides line up with TRBD2. Germline-derived CDR1 and CDR2 are SGDLS and YYNGEE. The V and J ends lost 3 bases and 2 bases, in that order; junction bases with no gene match: 8. The CDR3 runs 15 residues.